This T cell receptor (beta chain) was found in a study of shared clonotypes between healthy human individuals. In the study overall: A few men and a couple of women, aged 18 to 49, were donors. Notes on the study in general: Rarefaction revealed incomplete sorted-subset sequencing despite large depth.

This CDR3 spans 15 amino acids. The V segment lost 6 bases and the J segment 2 bases; nucleotides outside the gene matches: 8. In germline, CDR1 is MNHEY, CDR2 SMNVEV (reference sequence). This was a deep-level run. The repertoire was sequenced with immunoSEQ multiplex PCR; TCRdb's copy has only in-frame clones and lacks some. Of about 1 million clones listed, roughly 75% were seen once; the top ten hold over 1.3%. To note about this clone: Its antigen is still unknown.

The receptor's source is a man younger than 30 in good health. The sequencing input was memory CD4+ T cells sorted from blood. Specified subset: CD45RA-negative fraction. J is TRBJ2-3 and V is TRBV27; 7 nucleotides line up with TRBD2. This chain's CDR3 is CASRSGGRATDTQYF. The CDR3 DNA reads as TGTGCCAGCAGGTCGGGAGGAAGGGCCACAGATACGCAGTATTTT.